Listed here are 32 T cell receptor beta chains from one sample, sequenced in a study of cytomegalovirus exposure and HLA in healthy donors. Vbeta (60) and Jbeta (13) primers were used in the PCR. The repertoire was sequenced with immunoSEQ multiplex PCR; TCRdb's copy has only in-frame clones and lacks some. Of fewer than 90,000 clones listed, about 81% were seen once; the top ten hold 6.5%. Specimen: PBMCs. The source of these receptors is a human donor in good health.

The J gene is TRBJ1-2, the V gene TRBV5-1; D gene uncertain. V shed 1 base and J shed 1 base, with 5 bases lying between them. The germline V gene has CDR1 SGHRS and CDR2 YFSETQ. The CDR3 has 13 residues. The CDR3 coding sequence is TGCGCCAGCAGCTTGTCAGATAACTATGGCTACACCTTC. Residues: CASSLSDNYGYTF.

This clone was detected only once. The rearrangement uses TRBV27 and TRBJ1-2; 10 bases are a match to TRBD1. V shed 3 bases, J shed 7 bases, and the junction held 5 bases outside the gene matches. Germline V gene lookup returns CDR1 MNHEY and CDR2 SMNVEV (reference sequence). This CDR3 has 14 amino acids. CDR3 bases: TGTGCCAGCAGTTTCCGACAGGGGGCGTTTGGCTACACCTTC. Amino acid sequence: CASSFRQGAFGYTF.

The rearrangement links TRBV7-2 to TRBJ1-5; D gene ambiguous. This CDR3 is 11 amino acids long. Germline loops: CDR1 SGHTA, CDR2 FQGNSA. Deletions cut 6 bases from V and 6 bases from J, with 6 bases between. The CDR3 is CASRLGQPQHF. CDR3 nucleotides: TGTGCCAGCAGGCTCGGTCAGCCCCAGCATTTT.

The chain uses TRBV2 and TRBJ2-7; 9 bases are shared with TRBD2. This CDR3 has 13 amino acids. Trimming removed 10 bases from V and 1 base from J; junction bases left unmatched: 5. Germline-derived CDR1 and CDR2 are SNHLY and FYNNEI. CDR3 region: CAKKRGESYEQYF. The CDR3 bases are TGTGCCAAGAAGCGGGGGGAGTCCTACGAGCAGTACTTC.

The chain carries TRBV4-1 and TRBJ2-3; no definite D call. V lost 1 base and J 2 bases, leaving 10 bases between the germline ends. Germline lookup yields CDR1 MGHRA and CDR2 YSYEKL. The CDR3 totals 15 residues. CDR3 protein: CASSQGGTNTDTQYF. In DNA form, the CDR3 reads TGCGCCAGCAGCCAAGGAGGAACTAACACAGATACGCAGTATTTT.

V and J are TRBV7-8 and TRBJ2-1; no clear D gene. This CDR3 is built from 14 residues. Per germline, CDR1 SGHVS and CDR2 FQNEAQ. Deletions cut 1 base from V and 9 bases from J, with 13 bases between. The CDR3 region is CASSLGERGSEQFF. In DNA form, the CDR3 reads TGTGCCAGCAGCTTAGGCGAGCGAGGAAGTGAGCAGTTCTTC.

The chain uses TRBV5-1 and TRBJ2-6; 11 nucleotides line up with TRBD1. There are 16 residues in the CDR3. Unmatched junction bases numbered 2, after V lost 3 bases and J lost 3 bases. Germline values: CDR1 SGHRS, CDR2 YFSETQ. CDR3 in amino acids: CASSWTGGGGANVLTF. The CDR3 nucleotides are TGCGCCAGCAGCTGGACAGGGGGCGGTGGGGCCAACGTCCTGACTTTC.

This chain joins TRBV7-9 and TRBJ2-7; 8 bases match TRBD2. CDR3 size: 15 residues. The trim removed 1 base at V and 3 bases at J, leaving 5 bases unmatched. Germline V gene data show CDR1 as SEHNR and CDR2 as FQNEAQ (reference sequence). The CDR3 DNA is TGTGCCAGCAGCTTAGGCTCGGGAGGGAACTACGAGCAGTACTTC. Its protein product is CASSLGSGGNYEQYF.

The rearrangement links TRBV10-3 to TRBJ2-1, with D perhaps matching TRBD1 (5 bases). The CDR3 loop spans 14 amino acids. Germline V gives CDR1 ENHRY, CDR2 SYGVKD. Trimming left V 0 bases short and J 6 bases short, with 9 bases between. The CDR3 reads CAISESPDTNEQFF. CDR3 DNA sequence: TGTGCCATCAGTGAGTCTCCGGACACCAATGAGCAGTTCTTC.

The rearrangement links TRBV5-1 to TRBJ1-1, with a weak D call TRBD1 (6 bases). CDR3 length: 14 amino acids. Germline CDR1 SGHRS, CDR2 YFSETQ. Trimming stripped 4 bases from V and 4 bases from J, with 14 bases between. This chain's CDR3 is CASSGGQLSTEAFF. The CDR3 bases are TGCGCCAGCAGCGGAGGACAGCTAAGCACTGAAGCTTTCTTT.

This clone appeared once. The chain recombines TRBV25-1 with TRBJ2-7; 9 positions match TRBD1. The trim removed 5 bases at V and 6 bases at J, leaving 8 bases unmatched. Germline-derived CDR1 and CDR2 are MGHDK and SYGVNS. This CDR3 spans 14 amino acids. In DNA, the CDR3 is TGTGCCAGCAGTCCCGGGACAGGGTTACTCGAGCAGTACTTC. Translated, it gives CASSPGTGLLEQYF.

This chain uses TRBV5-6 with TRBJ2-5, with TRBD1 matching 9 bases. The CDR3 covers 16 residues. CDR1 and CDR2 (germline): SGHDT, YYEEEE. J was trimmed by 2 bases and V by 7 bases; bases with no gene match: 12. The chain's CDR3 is CASGGTGSDYQETQYF. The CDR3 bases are TGTGCCAGCGGCGGGACAGGGTCGGATTATCAAGAGACCCAGTACTTC.

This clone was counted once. DNA of the CDR3: TGTGCCTGGAGTGTACGGGGGGGCAATGAGCAGTTCTTC. It yields the protein CAWSVRGGNEQFF. V and J are TRBV30 and TRBJ2-1, with TRBD2 matching over 8 bases. The CDR3 is 13 residues long. With 0 bases clipped from V and 6 bases from J, the junction kept 1 base outside the gene matches. CDR1 GTSNPN and CDR2 SVGIG come from the germline V gene (reference sequence).

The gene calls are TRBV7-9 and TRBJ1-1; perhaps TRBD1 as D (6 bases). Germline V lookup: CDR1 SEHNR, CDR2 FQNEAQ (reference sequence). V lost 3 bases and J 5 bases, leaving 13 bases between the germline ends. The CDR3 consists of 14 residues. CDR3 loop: CASSLDSPSTEAFF. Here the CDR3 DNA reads TGTGCCAGCAGCTTGGACAGTCCTTCGACTGAAGCTTTCTTT.

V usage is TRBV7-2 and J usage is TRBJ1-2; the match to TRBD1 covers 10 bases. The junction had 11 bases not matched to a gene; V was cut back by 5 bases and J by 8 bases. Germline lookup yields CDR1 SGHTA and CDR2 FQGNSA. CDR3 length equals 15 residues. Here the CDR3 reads CASSLSPGQGTGYTF. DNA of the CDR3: TGTGCCAGCAGCCTTAGTCCGGGACAGGGGACCGGCTACACCTTC.

As DNA, the CDR3 is TGTGCCAGCAGCCCCCGGGGGGATGGCACAGATACGCAGTATTTT. Amino acids: CASSPRGDGTDTQYF. The rearrangement joins TRBV7-9 to TRBJ2-3, with TRBD2 matching over 7 bases. The junction had 6 bases not matched to a gene; V was cut back by 5 bases and J by 1 base. CDR3 length equals 15 residues. Germline CDR1 reads SEHNR; CDR2 reads FQNEAQ (reference sequence).

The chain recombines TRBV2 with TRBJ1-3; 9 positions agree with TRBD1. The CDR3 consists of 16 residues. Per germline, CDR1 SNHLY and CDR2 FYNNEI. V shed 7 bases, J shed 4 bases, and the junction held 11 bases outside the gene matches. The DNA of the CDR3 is TGTGCCAGCACTAGGGACAGGGTCGAAGCCGGAAACACCATATATTTT. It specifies CASTRDRVEAGNTIYF.

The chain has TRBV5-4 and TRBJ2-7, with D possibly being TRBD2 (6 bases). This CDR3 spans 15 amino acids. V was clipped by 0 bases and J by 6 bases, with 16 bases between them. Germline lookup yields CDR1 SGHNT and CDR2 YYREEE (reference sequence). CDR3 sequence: CASSLVGTGGCEQYF. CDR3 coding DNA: TGTGCCAGCAGCTTGGTCGGTACCGGGGGATGCGAGCAGTACTTC.

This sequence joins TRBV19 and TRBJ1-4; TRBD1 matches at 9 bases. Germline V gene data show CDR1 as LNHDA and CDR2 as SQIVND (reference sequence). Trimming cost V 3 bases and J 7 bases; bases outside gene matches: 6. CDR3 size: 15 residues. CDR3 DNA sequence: TGTGCCAGTAGTATCCCCCGGGACAGGGTTGAAAAACTGTTTTTT. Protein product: CASSIPRDRVEKLFF.

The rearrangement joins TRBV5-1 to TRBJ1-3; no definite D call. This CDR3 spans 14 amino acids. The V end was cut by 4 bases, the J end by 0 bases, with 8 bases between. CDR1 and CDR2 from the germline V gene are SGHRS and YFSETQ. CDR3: CASSPGVSGNTIYF. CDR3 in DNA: TGCGCCAGCAGCCCCGGGGTCTCTGGAAACACCATATATTTT.

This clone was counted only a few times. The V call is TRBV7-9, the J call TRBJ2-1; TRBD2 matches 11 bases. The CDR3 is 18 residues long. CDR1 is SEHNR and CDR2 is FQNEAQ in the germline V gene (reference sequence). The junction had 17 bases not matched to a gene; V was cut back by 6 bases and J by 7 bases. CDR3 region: CASRPGRAGTSGENEQFF. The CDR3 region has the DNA TGTGCCAGCAGACCTGGACGGGCCGGGACTAGCGGTGAAAATGAGCAGTTCTTC.

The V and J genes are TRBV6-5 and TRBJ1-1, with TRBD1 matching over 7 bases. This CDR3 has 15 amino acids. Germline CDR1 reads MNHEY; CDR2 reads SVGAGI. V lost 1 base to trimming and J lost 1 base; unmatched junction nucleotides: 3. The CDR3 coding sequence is TGTGCCAGCAGTTACTTCGGACAGGCGAACACTGAAGCTTTCTTT. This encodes CASSYFGQANTEAFF.

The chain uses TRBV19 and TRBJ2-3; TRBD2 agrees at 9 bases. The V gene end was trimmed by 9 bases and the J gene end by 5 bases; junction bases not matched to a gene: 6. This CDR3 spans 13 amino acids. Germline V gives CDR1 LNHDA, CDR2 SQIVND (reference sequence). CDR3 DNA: TGTGCCAGCGGCGGGGGGGCCATAGATACGCAGTATTTT. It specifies CASGGGAIDTQYF.

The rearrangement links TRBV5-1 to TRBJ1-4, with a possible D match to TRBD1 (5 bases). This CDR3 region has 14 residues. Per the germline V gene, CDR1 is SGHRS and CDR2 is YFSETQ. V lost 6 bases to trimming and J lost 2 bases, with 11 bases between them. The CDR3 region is CASTGGRTNEKLFF. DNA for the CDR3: TGCGCCAGCACGGGGGGGAGGACTAATGAAAAACTGTTTTTT.

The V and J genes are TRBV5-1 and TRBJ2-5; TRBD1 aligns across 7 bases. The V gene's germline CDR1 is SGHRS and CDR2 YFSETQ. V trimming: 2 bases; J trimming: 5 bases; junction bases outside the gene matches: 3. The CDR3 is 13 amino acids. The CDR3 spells CASSFRTGETQYF. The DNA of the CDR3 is TGCGCCAGCAGCTTTAGGACAGGCGAGACCCAGTACTTC.

This CDR3 is CASSYQGVRDTEAFF. The CDR3 coding sequence is TGTGCCAGCAGTTACCAGGGGGTCAGGGACACTGAAGCTTTCTTT. This chain joins TRBV6-6 and TRBJ1-1; 7 nucleotides line up with TRBD1. Germline CDR1 and CDR2: MNHNY and SVGAGI (reference sequence). The V gene end was trimmed by 2 bases and the J gene end by 3 bases; junction bases not matched to a gene: 6. CDR3 size: 15 residues.

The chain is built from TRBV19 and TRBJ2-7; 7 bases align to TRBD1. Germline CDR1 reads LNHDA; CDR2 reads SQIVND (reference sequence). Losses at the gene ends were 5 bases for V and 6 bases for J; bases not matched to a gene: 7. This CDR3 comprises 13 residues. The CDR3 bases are TGTGCCAGTAGTCCGACGACAGGGCTCGAGCAGTACTTC. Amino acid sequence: CASSPTTGLEQYF.

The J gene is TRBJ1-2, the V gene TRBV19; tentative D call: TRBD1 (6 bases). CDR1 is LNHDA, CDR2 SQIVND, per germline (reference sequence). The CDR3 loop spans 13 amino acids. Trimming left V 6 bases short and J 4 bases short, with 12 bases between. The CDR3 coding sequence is TGTGCCAGTAGAACGACAGGAACCTATGGCTACACCTTC. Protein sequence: CASRTTGTYGYTF.

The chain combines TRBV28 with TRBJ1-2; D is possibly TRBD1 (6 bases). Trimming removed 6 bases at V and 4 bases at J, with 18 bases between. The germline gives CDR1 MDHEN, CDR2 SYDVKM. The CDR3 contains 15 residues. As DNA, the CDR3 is TGTGCCAGCAGACCGGGACATTCTCTGGGCTATGGCTACACCTTC. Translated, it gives CASRPGHSLGYGYTF.

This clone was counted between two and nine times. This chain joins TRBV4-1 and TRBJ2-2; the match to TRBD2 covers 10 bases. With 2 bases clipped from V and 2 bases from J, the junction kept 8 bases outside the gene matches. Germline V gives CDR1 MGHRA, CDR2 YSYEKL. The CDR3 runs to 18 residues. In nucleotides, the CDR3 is TGCGCCAGCAGCCAACTACTCCTAGCGGGGGAAAACACCGGGGAGCTGTTTTTT. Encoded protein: CASSQLLLAGENTGELFF.

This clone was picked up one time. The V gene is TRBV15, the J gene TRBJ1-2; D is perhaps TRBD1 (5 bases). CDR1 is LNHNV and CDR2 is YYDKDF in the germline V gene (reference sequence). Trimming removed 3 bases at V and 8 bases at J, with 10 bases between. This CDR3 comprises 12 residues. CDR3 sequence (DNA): TGTGCCACCAGCAGTAACCACAGGGGCTACACCTTC. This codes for CATSSNHRGYTF.

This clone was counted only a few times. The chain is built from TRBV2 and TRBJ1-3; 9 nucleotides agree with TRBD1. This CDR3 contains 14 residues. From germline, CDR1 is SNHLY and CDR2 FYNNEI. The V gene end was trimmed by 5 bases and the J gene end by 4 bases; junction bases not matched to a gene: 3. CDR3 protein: CASSPTGGGNTIYF. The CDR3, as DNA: TGTGCCAGCAGTCCGACAGGGGGGGGAAACACCATATATTTT.